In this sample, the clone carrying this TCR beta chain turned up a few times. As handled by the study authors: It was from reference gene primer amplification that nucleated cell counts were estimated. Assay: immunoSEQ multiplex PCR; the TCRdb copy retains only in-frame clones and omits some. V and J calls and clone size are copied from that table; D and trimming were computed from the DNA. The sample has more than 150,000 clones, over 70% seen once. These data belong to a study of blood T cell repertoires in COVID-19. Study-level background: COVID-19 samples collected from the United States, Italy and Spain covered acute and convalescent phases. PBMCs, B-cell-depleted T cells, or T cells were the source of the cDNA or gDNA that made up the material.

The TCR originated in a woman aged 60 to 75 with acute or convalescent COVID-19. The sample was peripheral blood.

The CDR3 sequence: CASSVHRDSTSYEQYF. CDR3 bases: TGTGCCAGCAGTGTGCACCGGGACAGCACCTCCTACGAGCAGTACTTC. The chain carries TRBV2 and TRBJ2-7; 7 bases align to TRBD1. The V gene end was trimmed by 4 bases and the J gene end by 0 bases; junction bases not matched to a gene: 9. From germline, CDR1 is SNHLY and CDR2 FYNNEI. This CDR3 comprises 16 residues.